This record covers a single T cell receptor beta chain. This may come from a read error, since a much larger clone is one base off. TCR alpha and beta CDR3 regions were amplified from RNA using iRepertoire nested multiplex PCR. Each CDR3 protein is one row after TCRdb ran MiXCR on the multiplex PCR reads. The sample contains about 130,000 distinct CDR3 sequences, under 30% of which appear only once. These data come from a study of glioma-infiltrating T cells. The sequence was obtained from a human donor with low-grade glioma or glioblastoma, undergoing nonglioma brain surgery, or in good health (not recorded which). The sample was glioma tissue, nonneoplastic brain tissue, or PBMCs (not recorded which).

The DNA of the CDR3 is TGTGCCAGCAGTTTCCGAGAAGGTGGTGAGCAGTTCTTC. It translates to CASSFREGGEQFF. The V gene is TRBV28, the J gene TRBJ2-1, with no clear D. V was shortened by 3 bases and J by 9 bases, with 12 bases between the two germline ends. The CDR3 extends over 13 amino acids. The V gene's germline CDR1 is MDHEN and CDR2 SYDVKM.